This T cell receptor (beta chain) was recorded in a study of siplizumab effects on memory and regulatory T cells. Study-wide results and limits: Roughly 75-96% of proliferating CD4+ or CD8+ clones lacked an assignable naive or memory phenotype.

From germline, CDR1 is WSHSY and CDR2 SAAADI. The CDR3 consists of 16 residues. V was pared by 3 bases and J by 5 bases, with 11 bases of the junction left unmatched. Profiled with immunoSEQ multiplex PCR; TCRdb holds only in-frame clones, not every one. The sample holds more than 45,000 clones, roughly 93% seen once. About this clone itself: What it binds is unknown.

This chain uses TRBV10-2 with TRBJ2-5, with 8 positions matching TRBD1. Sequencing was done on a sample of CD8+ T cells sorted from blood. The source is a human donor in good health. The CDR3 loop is CASSEGGQGAMETQYF. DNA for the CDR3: TGCGCCAGCAGTGAAGGAGGCCAGGGGGCAATGGAGACCCAGTACTTC.